This T cell receptor beta chain was retrieved from a study of CD8+ T cells in alopecia areata. Across the study: Twice a day, 5 to 10 mg of oral tofacitinib was administered to treated patients.

Overall study findings and caveats: Higher clonality was seen in lesional scalp than in normal scalp, especially in alopecia totalis/universalis.

Between the trimmed V and J ends, which lost 1 base and 9 bases, there was a span of 10 bases. The CDR3 has 13 amino acids. The germline gives CDR1 GTSNPN, CDR2 SVGIG (reference sequence). As for this clone: As yet, its antigen is unknown.

Investigators isolated RNA and reverse transcribed it into cDNA to act as the sequencing template. Produced via immunoSEQ multiplex PCR; TCRdb's table is partial and in-frame only. The table records 150,000 to 200,000 clones, 67% of them present only once. Alopecia areata patients had lesional scalp punch biopsies and peripheral blood taken from them. This material consisted of CD8+ T cells sorted from blood, taken at week 0. The chain employs TRBV30 and TRBJ1-6; D is uncertain. The receptor was derived from a human donor with alopecia areata. As DNA, the CDR3 is TGTGCCTGGAGTGAAGGGTTGGGTTCACCCCTCCACTTT. As protein: CAWSEGLGSPLHF.